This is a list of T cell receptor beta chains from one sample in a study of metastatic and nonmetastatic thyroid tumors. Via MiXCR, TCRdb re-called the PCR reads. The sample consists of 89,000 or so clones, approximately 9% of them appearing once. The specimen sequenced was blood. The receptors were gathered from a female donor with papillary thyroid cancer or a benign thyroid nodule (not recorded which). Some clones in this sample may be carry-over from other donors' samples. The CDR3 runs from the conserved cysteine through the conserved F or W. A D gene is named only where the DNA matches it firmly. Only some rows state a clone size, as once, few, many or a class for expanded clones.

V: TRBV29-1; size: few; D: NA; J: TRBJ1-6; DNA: TGCAGCGGCGGGGACGGAGGGAATTCACCCCTCCACTTT; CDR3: CSGGDGGNSPLHF
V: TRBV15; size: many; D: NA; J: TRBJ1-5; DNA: TGTGCCACCAGCAGAGGGACAGGCAATCAGCCCCAGCATTTT; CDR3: CATSRGTGNQPQHF
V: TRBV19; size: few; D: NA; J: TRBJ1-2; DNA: TGTGCCAGTACCCCCTCTGGGGGCTATGGCTACACCTTC; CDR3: CASTPSGGYGYTF
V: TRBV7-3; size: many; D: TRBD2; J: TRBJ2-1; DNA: TGTGCCAGCAGCACCCCGACTAGCGGGGGATTGTTTGGCAATGAGCAGTTCTTC; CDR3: CASSTPTSGGLFGNEQFF
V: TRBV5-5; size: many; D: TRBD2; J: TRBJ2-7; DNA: TGTGCCAGCAGCTTGGCTAGCGGGGGGTGGGAGCAGTACTTC; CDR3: CASSLASGGWEQYF
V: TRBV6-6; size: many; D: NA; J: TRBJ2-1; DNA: TGTGCCAGCAGTTACTCGTTTTTGTCATACTCCTACAATGAGCAGTTCTTC; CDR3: CASSYSFLSYSYNEQFF
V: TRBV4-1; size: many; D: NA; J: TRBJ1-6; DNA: TGCGCCAGCAGCCAAGCCCCACCAGGGATTAATTCACCCCTCCACTTT; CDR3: CASSQAPPGINSPLHF
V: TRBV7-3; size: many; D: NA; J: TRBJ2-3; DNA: TGTGCCAGCTCTCAGGGGGGGACAGATACGCAGTATTTT; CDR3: CASSQGGTDTQYF
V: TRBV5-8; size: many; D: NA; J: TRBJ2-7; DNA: TGTGCCAGCAGCCCCCCGGGGTGGGGTAGCTACGAGCAGTACTTC; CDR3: CASSPPGWGSYEQYF
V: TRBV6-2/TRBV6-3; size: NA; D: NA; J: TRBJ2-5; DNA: TGTGCCAGCAGCAGTGATACGTACCAAGAGACCCAGTACTTC; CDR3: CASSSDTYQETQYF
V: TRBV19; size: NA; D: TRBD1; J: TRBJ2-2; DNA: TGTGCCAGTAAACGGACAGGGGGGGCCGGGGAGCTGTTTTTT; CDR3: CASKRTGGAGELFF
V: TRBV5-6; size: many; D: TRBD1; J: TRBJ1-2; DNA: TGTGCCAGCAGCTTGGGACTCACAGGGGGCGGCTATGGCTACACCTTC; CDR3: CASSLGLTGGGYGYTF
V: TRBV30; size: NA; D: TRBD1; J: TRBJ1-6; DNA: TGTGCCTGGAGTCTAACAGGGGGCGCAGAGTCACCCCTCCACTTT; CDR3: CAWSLTGGAESPLHF
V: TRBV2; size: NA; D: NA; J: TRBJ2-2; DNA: TGTGCCAGCATGCCCCCAGGGGGCCTTAGCGGGCAGCTGTTTTTT; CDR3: CASMPPGGLSGQLFF
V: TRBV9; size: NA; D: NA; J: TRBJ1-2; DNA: TGTGCCAGCAGCGTTGGTGGTTTGACTGGCTACACCTTC; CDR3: CASSVGGLTGYTF
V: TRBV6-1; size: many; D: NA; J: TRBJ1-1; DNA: TGTGCCAGCAGTTCCTTCCAGGGTGTGAACACTGAAGCTTTCTTT; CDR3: CASSSFQGVNTEAFF
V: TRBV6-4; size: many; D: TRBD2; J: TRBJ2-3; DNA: TGTGCCAGCAGTGACGGGACTAGCGCAGATACGCAGTATTTT; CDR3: CASSDGTSADTQYF
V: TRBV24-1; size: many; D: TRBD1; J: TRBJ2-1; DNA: TGTGCCACCAGATACAGGGGCAATGAGCAGTTCTTC; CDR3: CATRYRGNEQFF
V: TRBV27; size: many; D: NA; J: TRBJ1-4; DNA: TGTGCCAGCAGTCGAGGCCGGGCAACTAATGAAAAACTGTTTTTT; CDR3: CASSRGRATNEKLFF
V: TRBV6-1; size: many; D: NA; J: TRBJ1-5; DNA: TGTGCCAGCAGTGAAGCGGGGGGGCATCAGCCCCAGCATTTT; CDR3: CASSEAGGHQPQHF
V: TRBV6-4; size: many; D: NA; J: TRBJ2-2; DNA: TGTGCCAGCAGTGTGGGGGACACCGGGGAGCTGTTTTTT; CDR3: CASSVGDTGELFF
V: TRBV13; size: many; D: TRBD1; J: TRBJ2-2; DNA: TGTGCCAGCAGCTCCTGGACAGGGTCGAACACCGGGGAGCTGTTTTTT; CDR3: CASSSWTGSNTGELFF
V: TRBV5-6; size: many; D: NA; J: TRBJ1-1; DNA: TGTGCCAGCAGCTTGGTCTTGCGGGAGAACACTGAAGCTTTCTTT; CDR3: CASSLVLRENTEAFF
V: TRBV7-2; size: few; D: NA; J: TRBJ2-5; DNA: TGTGCCAGCAGCGTCCCCGAACGGGGGGCTGAGACCCAGTACTTC; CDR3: CASSVPERGAETQYF
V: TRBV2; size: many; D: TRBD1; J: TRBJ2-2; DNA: TGTGCCAGCAGTGCGGACAGGTCGAACACCGGGGAGCTGTTTTTT; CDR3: CASSADRSNTGELFF
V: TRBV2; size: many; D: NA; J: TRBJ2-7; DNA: TGTGCCAGCACCAGGGATTTTATCTCCTACGAGCAGTACTTC; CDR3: CASTRDFISYEQYF
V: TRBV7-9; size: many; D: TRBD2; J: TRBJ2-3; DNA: TGTGCCAGCAGCTTAGTTGCGGGGGGGTCAGATACGCAGTATTTT; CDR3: CASSLVAGGSDTQYF
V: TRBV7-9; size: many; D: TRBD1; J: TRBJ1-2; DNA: TGTGCCAGCAGCCTCCGGGACAGGGGGCCTTATGGCTACACCTTC; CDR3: CASSLRDRGPYGYTF
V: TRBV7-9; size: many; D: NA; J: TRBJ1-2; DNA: TGTGCCAGCAGCTCCGACAGCCATGGCTACACCTTC; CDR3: CASSSDSHGYTF
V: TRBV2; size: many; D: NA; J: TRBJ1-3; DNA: TGTGCCAGCACCGGGGACGGAAACACCATATATTTT; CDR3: CASTGDGNTIYF
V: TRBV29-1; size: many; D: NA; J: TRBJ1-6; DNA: TGCAGCGTGCCTTCCCCCGGGGGGGGAGATAATTCACCCCTCCACTTT; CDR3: CSVPSPGGGDNSPLHF
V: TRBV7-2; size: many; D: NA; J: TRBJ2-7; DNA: TGTGCCAGCAGCTTGGAGACTCTAGGCGTCTACGAGCAGTACTTC; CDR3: CASSLETLGVYEQYF
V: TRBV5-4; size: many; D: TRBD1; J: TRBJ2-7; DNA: TGTGCCAGCAGCATACCGGGACAGGGGTACGAGCAGTACTTC; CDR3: CASSIPGQGYEQYF
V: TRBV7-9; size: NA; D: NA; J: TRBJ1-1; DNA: TGTGCCAGCACGCGACCGGGGGTCACTGAAGCTTTCTTT; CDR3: CASTRPGVTEAFF
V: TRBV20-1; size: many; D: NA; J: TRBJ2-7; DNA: TGCAGTGCTAGAGATCCCGACCGGGACTACGAGCAGTACTTC; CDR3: CSARDPDRDYEQYF
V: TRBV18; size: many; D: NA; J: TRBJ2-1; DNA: TGTGCCAGCTCCCCTAGGGCCCCCGAGGGTGAGCAGTTCTTC; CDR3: CASSPRAPEGEQFF
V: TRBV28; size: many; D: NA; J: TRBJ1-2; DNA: TGTGCCAGCAGTTACCAAGACGGATATGGCTACACCTTC; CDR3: CASSYQDGYGYTF
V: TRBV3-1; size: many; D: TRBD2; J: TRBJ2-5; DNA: TGTGCCAGCAGCCAAGATCCGACTAGCGCGGAGACCCAGTACTTC; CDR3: CASSQDPTSAETQYF
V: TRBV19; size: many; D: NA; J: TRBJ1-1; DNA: TGTGCCAGTAGTATAGATCTGTCAGGGAGATACGAAGCTTTCTTT; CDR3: CASSIDLSGRYEAFF
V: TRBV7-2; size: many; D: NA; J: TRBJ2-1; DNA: TGTGCCAGCAGCTTGGGGAGGGGGGTTAGCAGTGAGCAGTTCTTC; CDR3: CASSLGRGVSSEQFF
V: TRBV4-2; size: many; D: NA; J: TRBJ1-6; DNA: TGTGCCAGCAGCCAAGATCGAGGGTTGCGTTCACCCCTCCACTTT; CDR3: CASSQDRGLRSPLHF